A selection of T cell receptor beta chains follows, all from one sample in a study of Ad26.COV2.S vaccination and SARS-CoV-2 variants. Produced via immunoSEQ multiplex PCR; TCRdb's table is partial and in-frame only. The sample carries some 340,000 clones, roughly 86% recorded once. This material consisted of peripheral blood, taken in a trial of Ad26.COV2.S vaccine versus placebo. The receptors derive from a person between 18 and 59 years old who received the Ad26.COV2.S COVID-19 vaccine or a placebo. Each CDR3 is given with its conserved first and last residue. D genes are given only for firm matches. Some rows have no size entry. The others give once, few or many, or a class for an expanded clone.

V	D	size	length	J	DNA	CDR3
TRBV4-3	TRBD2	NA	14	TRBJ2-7	TGCGCCAGCAGCCAGGAAGCGGGGGCCTACGAGCAGTACTTC	CASSQEAGAYEQYF
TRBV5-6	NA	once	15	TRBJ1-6	TGTGCCAGCAGCGTATCCGGGCCCTATAATTCACCCCTCCACTTT	CASSVSGPYNSPLHF
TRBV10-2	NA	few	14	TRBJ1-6	TGCGCCAGCAGTGAGACACCCGAGGGATCACCCCTCCACTTT	CASSETPEGSPLHF
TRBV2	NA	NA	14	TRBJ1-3	TGTGCCAGCAGAGTTCGAAGCTCTGGAAACACCATATATTTT	CASRVRSSGNTIYF
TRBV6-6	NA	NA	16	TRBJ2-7	TGTGCCAGCAGTTACGTTGACGTTGGGGGGTCCTACGAGCAGTACTTC	CASSYVDVGGSYEQYF
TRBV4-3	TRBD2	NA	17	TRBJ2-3	TGCGCCAGCAGCCAAGGGGGACTAGCGGTAGGTACAGATACGCAGTATTTT	CASSQGGLAVGTDTQYF
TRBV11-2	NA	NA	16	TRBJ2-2	TGTGCCAGCAGGAGTTGGGGGGGCGCGGTAGCCGGGGAGCTGTTTTTT	CASRSWGGAVAGELFF
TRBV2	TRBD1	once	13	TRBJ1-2	TGTGCCAGCAGTGTAGGGGACAGATGGGGCTACACCTTC	CASSVGDRWGYTF
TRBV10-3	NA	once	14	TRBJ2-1	TGTGCCATCAGTGAGTCTAGTCAGCACAATGAGCAGTTCTTC	CAISESSQHNEQFF
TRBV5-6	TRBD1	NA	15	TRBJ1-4	TGTGCCAGCAGCTCTATATGGGACAGGGGAGAAAAACTGTTTTTT	CASSSIWDRGEKLFF
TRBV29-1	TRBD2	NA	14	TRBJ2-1	TGCAGCGTTGGATTAGCGGGGGGCTACAATGAGCAGTTCTTC	CSVGLAGGYNEQFF
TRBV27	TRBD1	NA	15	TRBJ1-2	TGTGCCAGCAGCTCCGCCGCCTCAGGGGGGTATGGCTACACCTTC	CASSSAASGGYGYTF
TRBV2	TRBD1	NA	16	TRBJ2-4	TGTGCCAGCAGGGGACAGGGAACCACACGACAAAACATTCAGTACTTC	CASRGQGTTRQNIQYF
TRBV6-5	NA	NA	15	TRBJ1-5	TGTGCCAGCAGCACTGGGGGCGGAAGCAATCAGCCCCAGCATTTT	CASSTGGGSNQPQHF
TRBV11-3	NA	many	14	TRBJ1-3	TGTGCCAGCAGCTCGGGCCAGGCGAGAAACACCATATATTTT	CASSSGQARNTIYF
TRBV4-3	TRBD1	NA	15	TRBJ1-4	TGCGCCAGCAGCCAATACGGCCCGACAGGGGAAAAACTGTTTTTT	CASSQYGPTGEKLFF
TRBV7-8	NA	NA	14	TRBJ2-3	TGTGCCAGCAGCTTAGGGGGGGGCGCAGATACGCAGTATTTT	CASSLGGGADTQYF
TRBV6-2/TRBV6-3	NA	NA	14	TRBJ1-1	TGTGCCAGCAGTTACTCGATCCCCGACACTGAAGCTTTCTTT	CASSYSIPDTEAFF
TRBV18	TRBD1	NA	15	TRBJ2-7	TGTGCCAGCTCACTTACAGCCGGGACAGAGTACGAGCAGTACTTC	CASSLTAGTEYEQYF
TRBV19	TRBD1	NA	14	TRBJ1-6	TGTGCCAGTAGGGTGACAGGGGTAATTTCACCCCTCCACTTT	CASRVTGVISPLHF
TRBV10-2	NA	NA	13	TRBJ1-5	TGCGCCAGCAGCGGTCAGCCCCATCAGCCCCAGCATTTT	CASSGQPHQPQHF
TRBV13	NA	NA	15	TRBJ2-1	TGTGCCAGCAGACCGGGGAGACTAGGGGTCAATGAGCAGTTCTTC	CASRPGRLGVNEQFF
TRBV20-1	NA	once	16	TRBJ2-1	TGCAGTGCTAGTAGGTGGCGAGATAGCTCCTACAATGAGCAGTTCTTC	CSASRWRDSSYNEQFF
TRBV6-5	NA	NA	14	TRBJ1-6	TGTGCCAGCAGTTATCGGAACTTGAATTCACCCCTCCACTTT	CASSYRNLNSPLHF
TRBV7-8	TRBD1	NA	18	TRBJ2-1	TGTGCCAGCAGCTTATACTCCGCGACCGGGAACAGGGGGAATGAGCAGTTCTTC	CASSLYSATGNRGNEQFF
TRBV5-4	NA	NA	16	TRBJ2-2	TGTGCCAGCAGCCTCACTAGCCGCGCGGCCACCGGGGAGCTGTTTTTT	CASSLTSRAATGELFF
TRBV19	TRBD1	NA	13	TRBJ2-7	TGTGCCAGTACCCCGACAGGGGGCGGCGAGCAGTACTTC	CASTPTGGGEQYF
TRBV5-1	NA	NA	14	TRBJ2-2	TGCGCCAGCAGCTACGGACAGGAGGGCGGGGAGCTGTTTTTT	CASSYGQEGGELFF
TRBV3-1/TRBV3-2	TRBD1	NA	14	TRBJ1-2	TGTGCCAGCAGCCTCAGGACAGGGGCGGGGGGCTACACCTTC	CASSLRTGAGGYTF
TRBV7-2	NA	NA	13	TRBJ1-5	TGTGCCAGCAGCTTAAGGGGGATCCAGCCCCAGCATTTT	CASSLRGIQPQHF
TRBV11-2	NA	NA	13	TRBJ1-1	TGTGCCAGCAGCCTTCGGGAGGACACTGAAGCTTTCTTT	CASSLREDTEAFF
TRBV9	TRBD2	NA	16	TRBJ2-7	TGTGCCAGCAGCGTCGGGGGGACTAGCGGCCTCTACGAGCAGTACTTC	CASSVGGTSGLYEQYF
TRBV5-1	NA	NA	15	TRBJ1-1	TGCGCCAGCAGCTTGGTCCAGGGGACGGGGACTGAAGCTTTCTTT	CASSLVQGTGTEAFF
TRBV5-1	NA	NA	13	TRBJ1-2	TGCGCCAGCAGCTTGGGGTCGTCTATGGACTACACCTTC	CASSLGSSMDYTF
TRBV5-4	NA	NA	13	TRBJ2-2	TGTGCCAGCAGCCGGGACGGACTCGGGGAGCTGTTTTTT	CASSRDGLGELFF
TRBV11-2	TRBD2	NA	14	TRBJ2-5	TGTGCCAGCAGCCGGGGACTAGGTAGGGAGACCCAGTACTTC	CASSRGLGRETQYF
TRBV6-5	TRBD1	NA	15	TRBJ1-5	TGTGCCAGCGGAGGGGGGACAGTACTCAATCAGCCCCAGCATTTT	CASGGGTVLNQPQHF
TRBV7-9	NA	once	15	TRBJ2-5	TGTGCCAGCAGCTTAGCCGACCTCGTGGGGGAGACCCAGTACTTC	CASSLADLVGETQYF
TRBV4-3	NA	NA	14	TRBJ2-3	TGCGCCAGCAGCCAAGTAGGCCGGGCGGATACGCAGTATTTT	CASSQVGRADTQYF
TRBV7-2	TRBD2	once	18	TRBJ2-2	TGTGCCAGCAGCTTATTTAGCGGGGGGGCCTCGGGCACCGGGGAGCTGTTTTTT	CASSLFSGGASGTGELFF
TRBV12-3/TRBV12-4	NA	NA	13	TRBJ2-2	TGTGGGAGCCTCCGGGGGACCACCGGGGAGCTGTTTTTT	CGSLRGTTGELFF
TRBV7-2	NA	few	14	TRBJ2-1	TGTGCCAGCAGCTTAGAACAGGGATTCAATGAGCAGTTCTTC	CASSLEQGFNEQFF
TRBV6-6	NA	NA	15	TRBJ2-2	TGTGCCAGCAGTTACGAGGGGGTAAACACCGGGGAGCTGTTTTTT	CASSYEGVNTGELFF
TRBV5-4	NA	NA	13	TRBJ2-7	TGTGCCAGCAGCTTGGTGGGCGAGTACGAGCAGTACTTC	CASSLVGEYEQYF
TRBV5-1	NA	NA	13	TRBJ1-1	TGCGCCAGCGGCCTAACCCCGGGGACTGAAGCTTTCTTT	CASGLTPGTEAFF
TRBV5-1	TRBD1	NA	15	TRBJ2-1	TGCGCCAGCAGCTTGGTGAGGACAGGGTACAATGAGCAGTTCTTC	CASSLVRTGYNEQFF
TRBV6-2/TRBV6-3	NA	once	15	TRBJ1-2	TGTGCCAGCAGTTACTCCCCGCGGGGAGGCTATGGCTACACCTTC	CASSYSPRGGYGYTF
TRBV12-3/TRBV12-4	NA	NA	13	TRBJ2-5	TGTGCCAGCAGTAGACCCGGCTTAAAGACCCAGTACTTC	CASSRPGLKTQYF
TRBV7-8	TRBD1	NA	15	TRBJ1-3	TGTGCCAGCAGCTACAGCGGGACAGGGGGAAACACCATATATTTT	CASSYSGTGGNTIYF
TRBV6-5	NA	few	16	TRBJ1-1	TGTGCCAGCAGTTACCTCCAAACCCAGAGGAACACTGAAGCTTTCTTT	CASSYLQTQRNTEAFF